Listed below are T cell receptor beta chains from one sample, sequenced in a study of OX40 agonist ivuxolimab in advanced cancers. Assay used: immunoSEQ multiplex PCR; TCRdb lists only in-frame clones, some missing. The sample contains 50,000 to 70,000 clones, about 80% of which appear only once. Sequenced here: CD4+ or CD8+ T cells sorted from blood, sampled in a trial of the OX40 agonist ivuxolimab. The source is an adult with an advanced solid tumor such as melanoma, head and neck, liver or kidney cancer. Both conserved end residues are part of each CDR3. Fields, in order: D gene, clone size, J gene, V gene, CDR3 protein. A D gene is named only where the DNA matches it firmly. A clone size is listed for some rows: how often the clone was seen (once, few, many), or a class if it is expanded.

>TRBD2|few|TRBJ2-7|TRBV6-5
CASSYSRTGGTYEQYF
>NA|NA|TRBJ1-3|TRBV5-4
CASSRLASSGNTIYF
>NA|NA|TRBJ1-2|TRBV10-3
CATDPGGIYGYTF
>TRBD1|NA|TRBJ1-4|TRBV6-5
CASSPGQGVNEKLFF
>TRBD1|NA|TRBJ1-3|TRBV6-4
CASSQGGASGNTIYF
>NA|NA|TRBJ1-3|TRBV9
CASSVGVAGTLGNTIYF
>NA|NA|TRBJ2-1|TRBV4-1
CASSQVGVKSLYNEQFF
>NA|NA|TRBJ1-5|TRBV18
CASSPGPSNQPQHF
>NA|NA|TRBJ2-1|TRBV6-1
CASSEAPNNEQFF
>NA|once|TRBJ1-2|TRBV30
CAWSVRGGYGYTF
>TRBD1|NA|TRBJ2-3|TRBV19
CASSSTDRGQPDTQYF
>NA|once|TRBJ1-1|TRBV5-4
CASSLAKQGFSEAFF
>TRBD1|NA|TRBJ2-1|TRBV7-3
CASSLTGTVYNEQFF
>TRBD1|NA|NA|TRBV6-6
CASRGGQATYEQYF
>NA|NA|TRBJ2-2|TRBV9
CASSAGPTGELFF
>NA|NA|TRBJ2-7|TRBV5-6
CASSLVAAIREQYF
>NA|NA|TRBJ1-5|TRBV9
CASSRGRGNQPQHF
>NA|NA|TRBJ1-5|TRBV6-5
CASSYTQGNQPQHF
>TRBD2|NA|TRBJ2-1|TRBV28
CASSRLNLLLAGYNEQFF
>NA|NA|TRBJ2-2|TRBV4-1
CASSQVGELFF
>TRBD1|once|TRBJ2-5|TRBV29-1
CSVEDQWDRGSQQYF
>NA|NA|TRBJ2-1|TRBV7-2
CASSLMGGGYNEQFF
>NA|NA|TRBJ1-1|TRBV27
CASQSVPGYLNTEAFF
>NA|few|TRBJ1-1|TRBV20-1
CSASRLEAFF
>TRBD1|NA|TRBJ2-3|TRBV18
CASSLRGQGSSSTDTQYF
>NA|NA|TRBJ1-4|TRBV5-1
CASSLVAGKSEKLFF
>NA|NA|TRBJ2-7|TRBV29-1
CSVGDSYEQYF
>NA|NA|TRBJ1-1|TRBV10-3
CAISRLDGTEAFF